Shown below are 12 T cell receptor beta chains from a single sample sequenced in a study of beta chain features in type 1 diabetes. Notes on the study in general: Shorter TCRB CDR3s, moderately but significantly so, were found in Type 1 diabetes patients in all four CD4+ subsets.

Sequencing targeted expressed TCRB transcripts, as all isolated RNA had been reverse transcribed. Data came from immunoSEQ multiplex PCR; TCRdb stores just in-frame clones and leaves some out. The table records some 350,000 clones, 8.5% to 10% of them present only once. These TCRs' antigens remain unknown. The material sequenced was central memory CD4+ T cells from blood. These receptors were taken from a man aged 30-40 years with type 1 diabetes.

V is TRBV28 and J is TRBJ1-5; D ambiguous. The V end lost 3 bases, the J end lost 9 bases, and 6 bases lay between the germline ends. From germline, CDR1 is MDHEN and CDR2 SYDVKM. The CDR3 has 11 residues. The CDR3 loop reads CASSFYPPQHF. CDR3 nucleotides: TGTGCCAGCAGTTTTTACCCGCCCCAGCATTTT.

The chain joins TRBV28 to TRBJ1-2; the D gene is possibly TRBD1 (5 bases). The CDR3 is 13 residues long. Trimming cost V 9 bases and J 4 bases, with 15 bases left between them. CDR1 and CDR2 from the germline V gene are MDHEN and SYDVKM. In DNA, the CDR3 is TGTGCCAGTGAGTCGGGGCAGTTCTATGGCTACACCTTC. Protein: CASESGQFYGYTF.

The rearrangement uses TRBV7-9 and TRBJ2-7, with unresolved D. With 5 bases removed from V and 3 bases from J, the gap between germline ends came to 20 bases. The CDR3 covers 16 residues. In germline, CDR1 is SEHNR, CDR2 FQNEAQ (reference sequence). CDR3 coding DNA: TGTGCCAGCAGCCATCTTACACAAGGAGCGCGCTACGAGCAGTACTTC. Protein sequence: CASSHLTQGARYEQYF.

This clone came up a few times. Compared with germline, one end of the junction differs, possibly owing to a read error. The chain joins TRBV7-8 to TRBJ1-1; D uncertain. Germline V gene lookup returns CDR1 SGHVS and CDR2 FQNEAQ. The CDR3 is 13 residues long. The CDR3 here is CASSLARNAEAFF. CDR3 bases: TGTGCCAGCAGCTTAGCCAGGAACGCTGAAGCTTTCTTT. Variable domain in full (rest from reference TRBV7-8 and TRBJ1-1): GAGVSQSPRYKVAKRGQDVALRCDPISGHVSLFWYQQALGQGPEFLTYFQNEAQLDKSGLPSDRFFAERPEGSVSTLKIQRTQQEDSAVYLCASSLARNAEAFFGQGTRLTVV.

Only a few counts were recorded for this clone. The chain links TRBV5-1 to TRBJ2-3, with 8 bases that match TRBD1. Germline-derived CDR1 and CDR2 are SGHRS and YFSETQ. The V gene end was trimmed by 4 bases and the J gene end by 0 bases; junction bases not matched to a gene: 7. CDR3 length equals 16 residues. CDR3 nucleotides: TGCGCCAGCAGCCAGCAGACAGGGGATAGCACAGATACGCAGTATTTT. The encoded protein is CASSQQTGDSTDTQYF.

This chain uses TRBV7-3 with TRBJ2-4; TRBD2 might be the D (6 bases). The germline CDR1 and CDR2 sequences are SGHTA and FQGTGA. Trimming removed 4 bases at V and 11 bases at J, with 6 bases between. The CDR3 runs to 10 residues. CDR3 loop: CASSWGVQYF. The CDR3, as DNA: TGTGCCAGCAGCTGGGGGGTTCAGTACTTC.

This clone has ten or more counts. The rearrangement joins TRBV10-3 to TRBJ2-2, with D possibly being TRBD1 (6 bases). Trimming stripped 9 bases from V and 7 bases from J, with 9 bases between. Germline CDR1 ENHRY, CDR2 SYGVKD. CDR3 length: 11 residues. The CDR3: CAIQGNGELFF. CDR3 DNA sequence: TGTGCCATACAGGGAAACGGGGAGCTGTTTTTT.

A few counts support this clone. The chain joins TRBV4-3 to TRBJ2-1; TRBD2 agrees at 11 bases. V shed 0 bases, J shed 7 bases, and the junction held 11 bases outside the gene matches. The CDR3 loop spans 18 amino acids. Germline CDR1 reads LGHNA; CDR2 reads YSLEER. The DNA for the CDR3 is TGCGCCAGCAGCCAAGAGGGGGGTAGCGGGAGGGCCACTAATGAGCAGTTCTTC. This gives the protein CASSQEGGSGRATNEQFF.

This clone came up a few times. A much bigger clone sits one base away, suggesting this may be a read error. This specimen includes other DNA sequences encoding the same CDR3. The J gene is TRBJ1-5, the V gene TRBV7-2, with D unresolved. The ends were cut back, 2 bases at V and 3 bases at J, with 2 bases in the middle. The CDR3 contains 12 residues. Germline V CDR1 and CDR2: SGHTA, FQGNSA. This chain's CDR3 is CASSLYNQPQHF. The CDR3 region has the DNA TGTGCCAGCAGCTTATACAATCAGCCCCAGCATTTT.

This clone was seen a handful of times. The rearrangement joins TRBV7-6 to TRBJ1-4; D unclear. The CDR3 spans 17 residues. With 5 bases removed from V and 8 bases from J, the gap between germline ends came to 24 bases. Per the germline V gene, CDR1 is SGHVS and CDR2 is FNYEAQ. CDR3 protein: CASSPRTPQSSPEKLFF. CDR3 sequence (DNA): TGTGCCAGCAGCCCGCGTACCCCACAGTCATCACCAGAAAAACTGTTTTTT. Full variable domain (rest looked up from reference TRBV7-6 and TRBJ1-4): GAGVSQSPRYKVTKRGQDVALRCDPISGHVSLYWYRQALGQGPEFLTYFNYEAQQDKSGLPNDRFSAERPEGSISTLTIQRTEQRDSAMYRCASSPRTPQSSPEKLFFGSGTQLSVL.

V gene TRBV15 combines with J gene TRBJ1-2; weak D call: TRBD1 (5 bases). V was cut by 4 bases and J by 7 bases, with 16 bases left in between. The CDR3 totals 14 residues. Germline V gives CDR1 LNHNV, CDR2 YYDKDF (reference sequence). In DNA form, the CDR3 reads TGTGCCACCAGCAATTCAGGGAGGGTTGGTGGCTACACCTTC. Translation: CATSNSGRVGGYTF.

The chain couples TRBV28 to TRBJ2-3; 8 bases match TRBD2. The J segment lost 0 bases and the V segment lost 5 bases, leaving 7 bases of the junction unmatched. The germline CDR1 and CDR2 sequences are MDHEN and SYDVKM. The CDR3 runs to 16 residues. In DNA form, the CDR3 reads TGTGCCAGCAGTCCCACTCCTAGCGGGAGCACAGATACGCAGTATTTT. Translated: CASSPTPSGSTDTQYF.